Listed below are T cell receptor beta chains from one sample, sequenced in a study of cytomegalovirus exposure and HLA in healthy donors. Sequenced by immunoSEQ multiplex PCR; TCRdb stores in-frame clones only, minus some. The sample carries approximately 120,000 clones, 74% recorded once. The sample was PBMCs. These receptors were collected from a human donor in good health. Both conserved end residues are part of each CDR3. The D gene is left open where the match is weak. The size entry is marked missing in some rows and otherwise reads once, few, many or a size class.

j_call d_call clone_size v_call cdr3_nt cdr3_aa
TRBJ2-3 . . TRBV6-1 TGTGCCAGCAGAGTTGACAGAAAAGATACGCAGTATTTT CASRVDRKDTQYF
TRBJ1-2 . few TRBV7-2 TGTGCCAGCAGTCAACAGCTTAACTATGGCTACACCTTC CASSQQLNYGYTF
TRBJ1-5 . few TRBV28 TGTGCCAGCCTTGGGAGGGCTGCGTATAGCAATCAGCCCCAGCATTTT CASLGRAAYSNQPQHF
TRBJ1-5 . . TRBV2 TGTGCCAGCATCAAGGAGCAGGGTCGTAATCAGCCCCAGCATTTT CASIKEQGRNQPQHF
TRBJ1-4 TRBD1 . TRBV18 TGTGCCAGCTCATCGATTACAGGGGGCAGGGAAAAACTGTTTTTT CASSSITGGREKLFF
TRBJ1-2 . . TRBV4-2 TGTGCCAGCAGAAGGTGGCAGACGGGAGACTATGGCTACACCTTC CASRRWQTGDYGYTF
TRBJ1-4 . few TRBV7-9 TGTGCCAGCAGCTTAGCGCTCCGGGGAAACTCAAATGAAAAACTGTTTTTT CASSLALRGNSNEKLFF
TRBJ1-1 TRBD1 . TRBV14 TGTGCCAGCAGCCAACAACAGGGGGTGGGCGCTTTCTTT CASSQQQGVGAFF
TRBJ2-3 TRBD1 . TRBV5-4 TGCGCCTCACATCGGGACAGGAGTCTCACAGATACGCAGTATTTT CASHRDRSLTDTQYF
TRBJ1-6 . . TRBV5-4 TGTGCCAGCAGTATTATCCAGGGTAACTCACCCCTCCACTTT CASSIIQGNSPLHF
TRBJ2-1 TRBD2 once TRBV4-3 TGCGCCAGCAGCCAAGAGAGGATTCTAGCGGGGGCCTACAATGAGCAGTTCTTC CASSQERILAGAYNEQFF
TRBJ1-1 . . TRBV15 TGTGCCACCAGCAGAGATCAGGGCGAGGTAGCTTTCTTT CATSRDQGEVAFF
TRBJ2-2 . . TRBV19 TGTGCCAGTAGGGTAGGGCTAGCGCCCGGGGAGCTGTTTTTT CASRVGLAPGELFF
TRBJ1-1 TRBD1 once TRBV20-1 TGCAGTGCAACGACAGGGGCTGAAGCTTTCTTT CSATTGAEAFF
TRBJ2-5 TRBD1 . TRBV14 TGTGCCAGCAGCCACCCGACAGGGTCACAAGAGACCCAGTACTTC CASSHPTGSQETQYF
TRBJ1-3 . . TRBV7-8 TGTGCCAGCAGCTCTCAGATCTCTGGAAACACCATATATTTT CASSSQISGNTIYF